In its sample, the clone carrying this T cell receptor beta chain was seen once. This record comes from a study of blood T cell repertoires in COVID-19. Original processing methods: Estimates of nucleated cell counts were drawn from the amplification of reference gene primers. TCRdb keeps only in-frame clones here, not all; method: immunoSEQ multiplex PCR. Clone size and V and J calls were adopted from that table, with D and trimming inferred from the DNA. The sample shows about 310,000 clones, about 90% of them seen only once. The CDR3 runs to 14 residues. Losses at the gene ends were 5 bases for V and 4 bases for J; bases not matched to a gene: 7. The V gene's germline CDR1 is SGHTA and CDR2 FQGTGA.

This sequence was found in a woman aged 18-29 years with acute COVID-19. The chain employs TRBV7-3 and TRBJ2-5, with 7 bases fitting TRBD2. The sequenced sample was PBMCs or T cells enriched from blood (not recorded which). Here the CDR3 DNA reads TGTGCCAGCAGCCGGACTAGGACCTCAGAGACCCAGTACTTC. It codes for CASSRTRTSETQYF.